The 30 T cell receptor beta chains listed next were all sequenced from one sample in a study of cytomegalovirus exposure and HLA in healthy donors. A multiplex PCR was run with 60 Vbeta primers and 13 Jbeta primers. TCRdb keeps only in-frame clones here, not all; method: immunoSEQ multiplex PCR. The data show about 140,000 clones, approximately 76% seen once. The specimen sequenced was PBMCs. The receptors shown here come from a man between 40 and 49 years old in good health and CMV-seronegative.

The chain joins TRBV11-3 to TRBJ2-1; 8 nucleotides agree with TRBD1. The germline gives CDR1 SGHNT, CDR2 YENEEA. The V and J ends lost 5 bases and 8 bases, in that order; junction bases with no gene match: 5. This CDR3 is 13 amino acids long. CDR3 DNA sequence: TGTGCCAGCAGCCCGGACAGGGTCGATGAGCAGTTCTTC. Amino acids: CASSPDRVDEQFF. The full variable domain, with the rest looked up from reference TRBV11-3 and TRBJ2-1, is EAGVVQSPRYKIIEKKQPVAFWCNPISGHNTLYWYLQNLGQGPELLIRYENEEAVDDSQLPKDRFSAERLKGVDSTLKIQPAELGDSAVYLCASSPDRVDEQFFGPGTRLTVL.

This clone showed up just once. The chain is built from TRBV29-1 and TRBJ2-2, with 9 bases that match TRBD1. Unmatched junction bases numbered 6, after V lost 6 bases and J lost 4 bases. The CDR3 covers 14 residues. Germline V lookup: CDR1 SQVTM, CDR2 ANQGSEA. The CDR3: CSVAGTGPTGELFF. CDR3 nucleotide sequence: TGCAGCGTAGCCGGGACAGGGCCCACCGGGGAGCTGTTTTTT.

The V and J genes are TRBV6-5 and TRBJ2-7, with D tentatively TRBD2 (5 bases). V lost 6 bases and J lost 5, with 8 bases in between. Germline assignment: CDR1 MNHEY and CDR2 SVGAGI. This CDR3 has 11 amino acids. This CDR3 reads CASRNGDEQYF. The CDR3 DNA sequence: TGTGCCAGCAGAAACGGGGACGAGCAGTACTTC.

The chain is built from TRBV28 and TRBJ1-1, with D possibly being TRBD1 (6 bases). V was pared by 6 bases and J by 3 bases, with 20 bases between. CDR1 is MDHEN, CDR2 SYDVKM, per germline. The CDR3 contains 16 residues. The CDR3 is CASSGIRGSRDTEAFF. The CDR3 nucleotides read TGTGCCAGCAGCGGAATCAGGGGTTCAAGGGACACTGAAGCTTTCTTT.

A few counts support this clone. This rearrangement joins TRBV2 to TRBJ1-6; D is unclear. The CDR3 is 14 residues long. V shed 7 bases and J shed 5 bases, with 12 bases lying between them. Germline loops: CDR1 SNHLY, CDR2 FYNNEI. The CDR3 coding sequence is TGTGCCAGCATATGGCAGTTTAATAATTCACCCCTCCACTTT. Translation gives CASIWQFNNSPLHF.

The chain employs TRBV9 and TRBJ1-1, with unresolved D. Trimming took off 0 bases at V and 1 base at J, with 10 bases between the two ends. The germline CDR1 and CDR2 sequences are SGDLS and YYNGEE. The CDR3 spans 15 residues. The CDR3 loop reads CASSVAGRGNTEAFF. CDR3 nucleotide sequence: TGTGCCAGCAGCGTAGCGGGGAGAGGGAACACTGAAGCTTTCTTT.

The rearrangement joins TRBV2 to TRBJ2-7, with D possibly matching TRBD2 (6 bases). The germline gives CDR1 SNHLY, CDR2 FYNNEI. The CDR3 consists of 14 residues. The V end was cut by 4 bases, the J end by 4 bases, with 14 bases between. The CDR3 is CASSGGGSRYEQYF. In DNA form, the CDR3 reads TGTGCCAGCAGTGGTGGAGGGTCCAGGTACGAGCAGTACTTC. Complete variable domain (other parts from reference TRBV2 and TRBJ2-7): EPEVTQTPSHQVTQMGQEVILRCVPISNHLYFYWYRQILGQKVEFLVSFYNNEISEKSEIFDDQFSVERPDGSNFTLKIRSTKLEDSAMYFCASSGGGSRYEQYFGPGTRLTVT.

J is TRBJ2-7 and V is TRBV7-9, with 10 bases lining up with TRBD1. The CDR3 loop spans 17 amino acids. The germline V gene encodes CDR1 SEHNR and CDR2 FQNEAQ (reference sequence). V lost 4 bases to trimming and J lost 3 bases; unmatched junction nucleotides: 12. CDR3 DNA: TGTGCCAGCAGCTCAGCCGGTGGACAGGGGGGGAGCTACGAGCAGTACTTC. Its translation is CASSSAGGQGGSYEQYF.

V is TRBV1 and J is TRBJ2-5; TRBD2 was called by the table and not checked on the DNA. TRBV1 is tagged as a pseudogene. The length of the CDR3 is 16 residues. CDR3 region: CTSSQPGLAVRETQYF. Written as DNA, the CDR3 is TGCACCAGCAGCCAGCCAGGACTAGCGGTCAGGGAGACCCAGTACTTC.

CDR3: CASSLGPGQGIEQYF. The CDR3 bases are TGTGCCAGCAGCTTAGGTCCGGGACAGGGTATCGAGCAGTACTTC. The chain carries TRBV11-2 and TRBJ2-7; TRBD1 matches at 9 bases. Trimming took 1 base from V and 6 from J; bases not matched to a gene: 7. Looked up from germline, CDR1 is SGHAT and CDR2 is FQNNGV. This CDR3 contains 15 residues.

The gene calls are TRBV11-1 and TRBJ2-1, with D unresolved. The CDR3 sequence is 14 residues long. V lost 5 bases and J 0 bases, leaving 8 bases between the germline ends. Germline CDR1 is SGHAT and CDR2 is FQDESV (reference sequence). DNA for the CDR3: TGTGCCAGCAGCCCTGGCCCCTCCTACAATGAGCAGTTCTTC. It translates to CASSPGPSYNEQFF. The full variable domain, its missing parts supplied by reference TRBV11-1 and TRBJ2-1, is EAEVAQSPRYKITEKSQAVAFWCDPISGHATLYWYRQILGQGPELLVQFQDESVVDDSQLPKDRFSAERLKGVDSTLKIQPAELGDSAMYLCASSPGPSYNEQFFGPGTRLTVL.

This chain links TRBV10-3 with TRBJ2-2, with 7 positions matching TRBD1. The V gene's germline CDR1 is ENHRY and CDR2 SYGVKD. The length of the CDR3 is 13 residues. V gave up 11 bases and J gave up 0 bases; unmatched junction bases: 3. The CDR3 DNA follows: TGTGCCCTCGGACAGGCGAACACCGGGGAGCTGTTTTTT. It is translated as CALGQANTGELFF.

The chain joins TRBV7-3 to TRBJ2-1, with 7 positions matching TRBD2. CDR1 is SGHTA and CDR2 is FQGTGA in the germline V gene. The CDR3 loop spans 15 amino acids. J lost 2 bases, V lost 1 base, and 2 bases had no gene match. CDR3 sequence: CASSLRLAAYNEQFF. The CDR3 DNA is TGTGCCAGCAGCTTAAGACTAGCTGCCTACAATGAGCAGTTCTTC.

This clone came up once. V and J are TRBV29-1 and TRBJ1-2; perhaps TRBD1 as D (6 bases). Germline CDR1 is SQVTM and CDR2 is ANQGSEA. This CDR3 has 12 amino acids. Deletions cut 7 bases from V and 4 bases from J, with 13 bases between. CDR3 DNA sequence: TGCAGCGCGAAGGACAGCTCCTATGGCTACACCTTC. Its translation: CSAKDSSYGYTF. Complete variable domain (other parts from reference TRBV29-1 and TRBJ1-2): SAVISQKPSRDICQRGTSLTIQCQVDSQVTMMFWYRQQPGQSLTLIATANQGSEATYESGFVIDKFPISRPNLTFSTLTVSNMSPEDSSIYLCSAKDSSYGYTFGSGTRLTVV.

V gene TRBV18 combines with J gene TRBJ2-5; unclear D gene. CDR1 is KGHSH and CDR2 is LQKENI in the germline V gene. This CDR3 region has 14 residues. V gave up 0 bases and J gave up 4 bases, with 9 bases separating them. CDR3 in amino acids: CASSPPSTGETQYF. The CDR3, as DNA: TGTGCCAGCTCACCACCGTCTACTGGAGAGACCCAGTACTTC. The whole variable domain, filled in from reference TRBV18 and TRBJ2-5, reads NAGVMQNPRHLVRRRGQEARLRCSPMKGHSHVYWYRQLPEEGLKFMVYLQKENIIDESGMPKERFSAEFPKEGPSILRIQQVVRGDSAAYFCASSPPSTGETQYFGPGTRLLVL.

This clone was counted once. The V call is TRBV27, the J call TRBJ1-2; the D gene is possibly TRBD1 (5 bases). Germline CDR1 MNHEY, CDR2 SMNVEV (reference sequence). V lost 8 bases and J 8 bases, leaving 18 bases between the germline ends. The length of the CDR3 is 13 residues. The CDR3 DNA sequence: TGTGCCAGCTCCCCCGGGGGAGACCACGGCTACACCTTC. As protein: CASSPGGDHGYTF.

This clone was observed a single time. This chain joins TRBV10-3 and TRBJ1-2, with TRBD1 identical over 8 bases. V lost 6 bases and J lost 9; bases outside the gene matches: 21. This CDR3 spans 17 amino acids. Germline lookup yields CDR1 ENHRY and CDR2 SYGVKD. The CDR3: CAIRNQPGQDTVFSYTF. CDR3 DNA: TGTGCCATCAGGAACCAACCGGGACAGGATACGGTTTTTAGCTACACCTTC.

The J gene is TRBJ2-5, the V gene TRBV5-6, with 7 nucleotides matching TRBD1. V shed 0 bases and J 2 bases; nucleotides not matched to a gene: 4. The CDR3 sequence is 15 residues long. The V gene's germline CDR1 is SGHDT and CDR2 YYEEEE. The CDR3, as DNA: TGTGCCAGCAGCTTGGTCGACAGGGAGCAAGAGACCCAGTACTTC. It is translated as CASSLVDREQETQYF.

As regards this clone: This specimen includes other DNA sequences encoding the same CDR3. The CDR3 bases are TGTGCCAGCAGCTTAGCAGGCACTAGCCCGGACATTCAGTACTTC. This codes for CASSLAGTSPDIQYF. The genes are TRBV11-1 and TRBJ2-4; D might be TRBD2 (6 bases). The V end was cut by 0 bases, the J end by 8 bases, with 14 bases between. Per germline, CDR1 SGHAT and CDR2 FQDESV (reference sequence). The CDR3 contains 15 residues.

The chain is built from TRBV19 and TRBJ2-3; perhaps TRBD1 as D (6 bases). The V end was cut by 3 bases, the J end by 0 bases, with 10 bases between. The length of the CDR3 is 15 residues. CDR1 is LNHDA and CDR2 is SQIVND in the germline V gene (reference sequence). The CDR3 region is CASSIWGPSTDTQYF. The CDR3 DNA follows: TGTGCCAGTAGTATTTGGGGGCCAAGCACAGATACGCAGTATTTT.

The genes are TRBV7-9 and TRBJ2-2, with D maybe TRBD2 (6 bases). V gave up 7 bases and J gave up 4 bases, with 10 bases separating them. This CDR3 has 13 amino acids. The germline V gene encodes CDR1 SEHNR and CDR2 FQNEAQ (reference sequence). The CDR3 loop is CASTNGGTGELFF. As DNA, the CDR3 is TGTGCCAGCACCAACGGGGGCACCGGGGAGCTGTTTTTT.

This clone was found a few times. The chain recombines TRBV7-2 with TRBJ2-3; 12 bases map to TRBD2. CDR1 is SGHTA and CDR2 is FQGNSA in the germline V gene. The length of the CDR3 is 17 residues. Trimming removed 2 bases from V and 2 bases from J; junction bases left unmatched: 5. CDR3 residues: CASSLTSGGPVTDTQYF. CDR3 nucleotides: TGTGCCAGCAGCTTAACTAGCGGGGGGCCCGTCACAGATACGCAGTATTTT.

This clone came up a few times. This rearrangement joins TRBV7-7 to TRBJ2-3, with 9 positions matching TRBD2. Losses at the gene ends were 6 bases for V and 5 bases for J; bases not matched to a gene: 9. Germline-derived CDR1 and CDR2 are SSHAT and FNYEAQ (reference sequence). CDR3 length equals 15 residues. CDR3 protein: CASSRRAGGEDTQYF. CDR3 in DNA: TGTGCCAGCAGTCGAAGAGCGGGGGGAGAAGATACGCAGTATTTT.

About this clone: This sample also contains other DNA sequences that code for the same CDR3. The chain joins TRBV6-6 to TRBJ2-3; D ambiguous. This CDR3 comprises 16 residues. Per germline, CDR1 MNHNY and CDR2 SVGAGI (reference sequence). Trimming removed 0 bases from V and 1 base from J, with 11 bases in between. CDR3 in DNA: TGTGCCAGCAGTTACTCCGTAGCCCGCGGCACAGATACGCAGTATTTT. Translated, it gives CASSYSVARGTDTQYF.

The CDR3 loop is CASSASPSGGGADNEQFF. CDR3 DNA sequence: TGTGCCAGCAGCGCCTCCCCTTCGGGCGGGGGGGCAGACAATGAGCAGTTCTTC. V usage is TRBV7-3 and J usage is TRBJ2-1, with 9 bases aligning to TRBD2. The V and J ends lost 5 bases and 5 bases, in that order; junction bases with no gene match: 16. Germline values: CDR1 SGHTA, CDR2 FQGTGA. The CDR3 length is 18 residues. Complete variable domain (other parts from reference TRBV7-3 and TRBJ2-1): GAGVSQTPSNKVTEKGKYVELRCDPISGHTALYWYRQSLGQGPEFLIYFQGTGAADDSGLPNDRFFAVRPEGSVSTLKIQRTERGDSAVYLCASSASPSGGGADNEQFFGPGTRLTVL.

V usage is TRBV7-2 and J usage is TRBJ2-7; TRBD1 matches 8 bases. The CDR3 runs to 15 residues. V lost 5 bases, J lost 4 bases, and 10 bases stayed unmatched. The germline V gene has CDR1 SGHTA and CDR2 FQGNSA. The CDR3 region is CASSARGPTGYEQYF. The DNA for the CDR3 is TGTGCCAGCAGCGCCAGGGGGCCCACGGGGTACGAGCAGTACTTC.

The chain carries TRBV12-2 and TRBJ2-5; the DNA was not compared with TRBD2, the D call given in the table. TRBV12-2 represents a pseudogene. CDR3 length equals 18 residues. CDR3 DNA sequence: TGTGCAAGTCGCTTAGCGCTCGGACTAGCGGGGTACCAAGAGACCCAGTACTTC. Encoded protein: CASRLALGLAGYQETQYF.

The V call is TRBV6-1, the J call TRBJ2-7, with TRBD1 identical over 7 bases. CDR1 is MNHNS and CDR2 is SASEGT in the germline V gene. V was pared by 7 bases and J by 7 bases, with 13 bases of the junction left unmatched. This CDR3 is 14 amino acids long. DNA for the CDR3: TGTGCCAGCATGAACAGGGGTGGCAACCTGGAGCAGTACTTC. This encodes CASMNRGGNLEQYF.

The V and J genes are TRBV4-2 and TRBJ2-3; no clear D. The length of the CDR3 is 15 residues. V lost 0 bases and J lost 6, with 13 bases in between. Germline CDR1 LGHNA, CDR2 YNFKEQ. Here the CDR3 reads CASSQEATPGDTQYF. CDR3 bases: TGTGCCAGCAGCCAAGAGGCGACTCCCGGGGATACGCAGTATTTT.

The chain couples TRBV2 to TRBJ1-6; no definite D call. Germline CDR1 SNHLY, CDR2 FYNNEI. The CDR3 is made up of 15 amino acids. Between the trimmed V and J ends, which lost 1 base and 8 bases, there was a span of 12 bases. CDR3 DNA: TGTGCCAGCAGTGAAGTATCTAGAACGGATTCACCCCTCCACTTT. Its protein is CASSEVSRTDSPLHF. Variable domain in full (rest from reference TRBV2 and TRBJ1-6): EPEVTQTPSHQVTQMGQEVILRCVPISNHLYFYWYRQILGQKVEFLVSFYNNEISEKSEIFDDQFSVERPDGSNFTLKIRSTKLEDSAMYFCASSEVSRTDSPLHFGNGTRLTVT.